This TCR beta chain was found in a study of cytomegalovirus exposure and HLA in healthy donors. The PCR contained 60 Vbeta and 13 Jbeta primers. Produced via immunoSEQ multiplex PCR; TCRdb's table is partial and in-frame only. The table records roughly 100,000 clones, 70% to 75% of them present only once. Study observations and caveats: Clonal expansion was found to be greater in HLA-associated TCR beta chains than in equally common others in a later analysis.

The CDR3 extends over 14 amino acids. The V gene's germline CDR1 is SGHAT and CDR2 FQNNGV. Trimming stripped 0 bases from V and 5 bases from J, with 7 bases between. Regarding donors, all were healthy bone marrow donors. This clone was seen more than once but under ten times. The antigen remains undetermined. The chain joins TRBV11-2 to TRBJ1-4, with D unclear. Sequencing used PBMCs. The source of this sequence is a man in his forties in good health and CMV-seronegative. In DNA form, the CDR3 reads TGTGCCAGCAGCTTAGACCGAGGAAATGAAAAACTGTTTTTT. Amino acid sequence: CASSLDRGNEKLFF.